These 14 T cell receptor beta chains came from one sample sequenced in a study of T cells in Graves' hyperthyroidism and ophthalmopathy (dated by TCRdb to between 2019 and 2020). Library prep was done by multiplex PCR. Sequenced on an Illumina HiSeq 2000. The TCR beta CDR3 regions were amplified from RNA transcripts. The first round of RT-PCR for the TCR CDR3 was performed with the HTBI primer set and the Qiagen OneStep RT-PCR kit. TCRdb handled the public reads itself, with Q25 trimming in fastp and clone calling in MiXCR, and kept productive beta chains. CDR3 protein duplicates are merged, each entry listing the most common genes and DNA. Here the sample has hundreds of thousands of distinct CDR3 sequences; about 14% occur a single time. 25% to 30% of the sample belongs to the ten largest clones. The sequencing sample was made of blood. All receptors come from a man aged 50 to 60 with Graves' ophthalmopathy.

The chain carries TRBV7-8 and TRBJ2-7; 9 nucleotides match TRBD2. J was trimmed by 5 bases and V by 5 bases; bases with no gene match: 10. The CDR3 has 15 residues. Germline loops: CDR1 SGHVS, CDR2 FQNEAQ. CDR3: CASSPDVSGRDEQYF. In DNA form, the CDR3 reads TGTGCCAGCAGCCCCGACGTTAGCGGGAGAGACGAGCAGTACTTC.

The rearrangement uses TRBV5-4 and TRBJ2-7, with TRBD1 matching over 7 bases. The V and J ends lost 2 bases and 3 bases, in that order; junction bases with no gene match: 11. The CDR3 consists of 16 residues. Per germline, CDR1 SGHNT and CDR2 YYREEE (reference sequence). The CDR3 coding sequence is TGTGCCAGCAGCTTCGGCCCCCGGACAGGAGACTACGAGCAGTACTTC. As protein: CASSFGPRTGDYEQYF.

This clonotype was recorded at least ten times. CDR3 nucleotide sequence: TGTGCCAGCGGCGGCAGTACCATCCAAGAGACCCAGTACTTC. This translates into CASGGSTIQETQYF. This chain uses TRBV28 with TRBJ2-5; no clear D. The CDR3 runs to 14 residues. Looked up from germline, CDR1 is MDHEN and CDR2 is SYDVKM. Trimming removed 8 bases at V and 1 base at J, with 14 bases between.

CDR3 DNA sequence: TGTGCCATCAGTGATTCGAGAGGGGCTGGAAACACCATATATTTT. Residues: CAISDSRGAGNTIYF. J is TRBJ1-3 and V is TRBV10-3; D perhaps matches TRBD1 (5 bases). This CDR3 is 15 amino acids long. Germline loops: CDR1 ENHRY, CDR2 SYGVKD. V lost 3 bases and J lost 2, with 11 bases in between.

This clonotype was detected a few times. The chain links TRBV5-1 to TRBJ2-7; 10 nucleotides line up with TRBD1. Germline values: CDR1 SGHRS, CDR2 YFSETQ. V shed 4 bases and J 5 bases; nucleotides not matched to a gene: 6. This CDR3 has 14 residues. CDR3 nucleotide sequence: TGCGCCAGCAGCCAGACAGGGGGCGGCGACGAGCAGTACTTC. It specifies CASSQTGGGDEQYF.

This clonotype came up many times. The rearrangement uses TRBV5-1 and TRBJ2-3; D unresolved. CDR3 length equals 12 residues. V lost 0 bases and J 5 bases, leaving 4 bases between the germline ends. Per germline, CDR1 SGHRS and CDR2 YFSETQ. CDR3 loop: CASSLEVDTQYF. In DNA, the CDR3 is TGCGCCAGCAGCTTGGAAGTAGATACGCAGTATTTT.

The chain has TRBV6-1 and TRBJ1-4, with D possibly being TRBD1 (6 bases). The CDR3 has 14 residues. V was clipped by 4 bases and J by 6 bases, with 12 bases between them. Germline CDR1 is MNHNS and CDR2 is SASEGT. The CDR3 DNA reads as TGTGCCAGCAGTGTGGGGGGCGCAGATGAAAAACTGTTTTTT. Amino acid sequence: CASSVGGADEKLFF.

This clonotype was detected many times. V is TRBV3-1 and J is TRBJ2-5; D is uncertain. Germline assignment: CDR1 LGHDT and CDR2 YNNKEL (reference sequence). V was shortened by 4 bases and J by 5 bases, with 11 bases between the two germline ends. This CDR3 has 13 residues. CDR3 sequence (DNA): TGTGCCAGCAGCCCGGGTGCGCGGGAGACCCAGTACTTC. As protein: CASSPGARETQYF.

This clonotype has ten or more counts. This chain connects TRBV2 to TRBJ2-2; a weak D match, TRBD2 (6 bases). Germline CDR1 is SNHLY and CDR2 is FYNNEI. The CDR3 has 15 residues. Trimming removed 5 bases from V and 5 bases from J, with 15 bases in between. The CDR3 bases are TGTGCCAGCAGTAATCGGGAGTGGGTTACCGGGGAGCTGTTTTTT. Translation: CASSNREWVTGELFF.

For the CDR3, the DNA is TGTGCCAGCAGTTTAGGACTAGACTACGAGCAGTACTTC. Amino acid sequence: CASSLGLDYEQYF. The rearrangement links TRBV2 to TRBJ2-7; 7 bases match TRBD2. Trimming took 5 bases from V and 3 from J; bases not matched to a gene: 4. This CDR3 region has 13 residues. CDR1 is SNHLY and CDR2 is FYNNEI in the germline V gene.

This clonotype was found many times. The chain combines TRBV7-3 with TRBJ2-1; TRBD2 matches at 9 bases. Germline V gene lookup returns CDR1 SGHTA and CDR2 FQGTGA. Germline trimming cut 6 bases from V and 6 bases from J; bases unmatched to any gene: 6. This CDR3 has 14 amino acids. The CDR3 DNA follows: TGTGCCAGCAGTCTAGGCGGGAGGGCCAATGAGCAGTTCTTC. Translating it yields CASSLGGRANEQFF.

This clonotype was counted a few times. V usage is TRBV6-1 and J usage is TRBJ2-4; TRBD2 matches 7 bases. V shed 6 bases, J shed 2 bases, and the junction held 10 bases outside the gene matches. CDR1 is MNHNS and CDR2 is SASEGT in the germline V gene. The CDR3 is 16 residues long. Written as DNA, the CDR3 is TGTGCCAGCAGGGCCCTGGCGGGAGTTCCCAAAAACATTCAGTACTTC. Protein product: CASRALAGVPKNIQYF.

At least ten counts were recorded for this clonotype. This chain joins TRBV12-3 or TRBV12-4 and TRBJ2-3; 14 positions agree with TRBD2. The V and J ends lost 6 bases and 5 bases, in that order; junction bases with no gene match: 4. The CDR3 sequence is 15 residues long. In DNA, the CDR3 is TGTGCCAGCAGCGGACTAGCGGGAGGAATAGATACGCAGTATTTT. It yields the protein CASSGLAGGIDTQYF.

This clonotype was observed many times. This chain connects TRBV7-9 to TRBJ2-7; D call uncertain. The length of the CDR3 is 15 residues. Germline V lookup: CDR1 SEHNR, CDR2 FQNEAQ (reference sequence). V was trimmed by 6 bases and J by 7 bases, leaving 22 bases between them. CDR3 protein: CASRAHVPFVGEQYF. Here the CDR3 DNA reads TGTGCCAGCAGAGCCCATGTACCTTTTGTTGGGGAGCAGTACTTC.